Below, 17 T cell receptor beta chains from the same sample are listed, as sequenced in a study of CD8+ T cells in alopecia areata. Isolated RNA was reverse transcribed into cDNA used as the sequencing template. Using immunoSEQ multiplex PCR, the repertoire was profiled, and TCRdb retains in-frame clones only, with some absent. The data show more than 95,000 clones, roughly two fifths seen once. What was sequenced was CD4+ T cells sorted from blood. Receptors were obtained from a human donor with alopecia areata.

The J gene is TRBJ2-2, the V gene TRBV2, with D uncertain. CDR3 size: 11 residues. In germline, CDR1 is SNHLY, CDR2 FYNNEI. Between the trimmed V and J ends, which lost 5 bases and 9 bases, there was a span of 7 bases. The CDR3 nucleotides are TGTGCCAGCAGTAGCTCCAGGGAGCTGTTTTTT. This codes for CASSSSRELFF.

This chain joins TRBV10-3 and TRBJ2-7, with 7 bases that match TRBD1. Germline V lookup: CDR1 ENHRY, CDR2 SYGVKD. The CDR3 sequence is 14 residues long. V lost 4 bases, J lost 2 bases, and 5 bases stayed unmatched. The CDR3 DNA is TGTGCCATCAGTGGGCAGGACAGGCCCTACGAGCAGTACTTC. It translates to CAISGQDRPYEQYF.

CDR3 residues: CASSSIAGGYEQYF. CDR3 DNA: TGCGCCAGCAGCTCCATAGCGGGAGGCTACGAGCAGTACTTC. The V gene is TRBV5-1, the J gene TRBJ2-7; 10 bases match TRBD2. The CDR3 spans 14 residues. CDR1 is SGHRS and CDR2 is YFSETQ in the germline V gene. V shed 3 bases and J 3 bases; nucleotides not matched to a gene: 3.

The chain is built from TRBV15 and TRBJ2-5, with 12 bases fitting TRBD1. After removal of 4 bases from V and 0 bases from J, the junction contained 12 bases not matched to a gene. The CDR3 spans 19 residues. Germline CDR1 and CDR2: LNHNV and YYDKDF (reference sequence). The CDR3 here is CATSTSGTGGETYQETQYF. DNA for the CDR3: TGTGCCACCAGCACTTCCGGGACAGGGGGCGAGACTTACCAAGAGACCCAGTACTTC.

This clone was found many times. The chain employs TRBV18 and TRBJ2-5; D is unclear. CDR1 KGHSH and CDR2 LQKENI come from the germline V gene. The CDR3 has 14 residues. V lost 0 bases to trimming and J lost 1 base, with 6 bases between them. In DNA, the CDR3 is TGTGCCAGCTCACCACCGCAGCCCCAAGAGACCCAGTACTTC. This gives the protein CASSPPQPQETQYF.

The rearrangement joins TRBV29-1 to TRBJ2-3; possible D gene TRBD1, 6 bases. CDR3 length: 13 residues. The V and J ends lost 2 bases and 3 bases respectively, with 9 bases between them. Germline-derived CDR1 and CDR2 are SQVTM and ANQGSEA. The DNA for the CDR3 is TGCAGCGTTGAACAGGGGTTTACAGATACGCAGTATTTT. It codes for CSVEQGFTDTQYF.

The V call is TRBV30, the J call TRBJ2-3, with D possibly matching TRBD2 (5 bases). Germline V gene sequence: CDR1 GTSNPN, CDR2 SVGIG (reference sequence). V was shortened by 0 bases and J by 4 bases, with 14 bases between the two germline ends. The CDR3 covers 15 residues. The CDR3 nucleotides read TGTGCCTGGAGTGTACTAGGTCGTCGGCCAGATACGCAGTATTTT. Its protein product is CAWSVLGRRPDTQYF.

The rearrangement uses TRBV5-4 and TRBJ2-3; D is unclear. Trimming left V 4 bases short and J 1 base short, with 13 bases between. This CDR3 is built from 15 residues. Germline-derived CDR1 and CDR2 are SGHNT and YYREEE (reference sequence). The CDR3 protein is CASSRLQLRTDTQYF. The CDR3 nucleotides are TGTGCCAGCAGCAGACTCCAGCTCCGCACAGATACGCAGTATTTT.

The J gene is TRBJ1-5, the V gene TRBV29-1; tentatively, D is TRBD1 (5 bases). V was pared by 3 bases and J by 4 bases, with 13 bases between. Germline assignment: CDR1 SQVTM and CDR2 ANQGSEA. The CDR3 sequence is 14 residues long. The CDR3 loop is CSVDAHDSNQPQHF. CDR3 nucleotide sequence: TGCAGCGTTGATGCCCACGACAGTAATCAGCCCCAGCATTTT.

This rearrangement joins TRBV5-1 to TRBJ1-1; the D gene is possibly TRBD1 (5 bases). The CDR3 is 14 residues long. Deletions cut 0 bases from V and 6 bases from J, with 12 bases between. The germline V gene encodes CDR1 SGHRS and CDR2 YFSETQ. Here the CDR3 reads CASSLAWGTSEAFF. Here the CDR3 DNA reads TGCGCCAGCAGCTTGGCCTGGGGGACGTCTGAAGCTTTCTTT.

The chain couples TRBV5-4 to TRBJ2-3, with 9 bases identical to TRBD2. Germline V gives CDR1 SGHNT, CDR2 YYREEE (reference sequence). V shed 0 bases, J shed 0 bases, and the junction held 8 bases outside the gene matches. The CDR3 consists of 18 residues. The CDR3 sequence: CASSLGGRGTPSTDTQYF. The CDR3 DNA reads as TGTGCCAGCAGCTTGGGCGGGAGGGGCACCCCTAGCACAGATACGCAGTATTTT.

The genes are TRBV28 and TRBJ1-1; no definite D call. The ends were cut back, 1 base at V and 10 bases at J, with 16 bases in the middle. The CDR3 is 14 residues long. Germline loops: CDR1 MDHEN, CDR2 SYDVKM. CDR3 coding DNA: TGTGCCAGCAGTTTATCTCGGGCAACCCGAGGAGCTTTCTTT. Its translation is CASSLSRATRGAFF.

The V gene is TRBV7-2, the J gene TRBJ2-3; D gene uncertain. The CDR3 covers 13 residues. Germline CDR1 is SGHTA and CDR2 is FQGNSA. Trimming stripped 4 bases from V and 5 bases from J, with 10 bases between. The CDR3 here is CASSSTHGDTQYF. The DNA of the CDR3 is TGTGCCAGCAGCTCGACGCACGGAGATACGCAGTATTTT. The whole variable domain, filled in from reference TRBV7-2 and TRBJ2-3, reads GAGVSQSPSNKVTEKGKDVELRCDPISGHTALYWYRQSLGQGLEFLIYFQGNSAPDKSGLPSDRFSAERTGGSVSTLTIQRTQQEDSAVYLCASSSTHGDTQYFGPGTRLTVL.

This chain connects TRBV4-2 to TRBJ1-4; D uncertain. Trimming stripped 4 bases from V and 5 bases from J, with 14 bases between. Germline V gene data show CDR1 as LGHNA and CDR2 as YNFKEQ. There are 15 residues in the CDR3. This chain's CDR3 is CASSPREPRNEKLFF. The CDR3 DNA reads TGTGCCAGCAGCCCAAGAGAACCGAGGAATGAAAAACTGTTTTTT.

CDR3 nucleotides: TGTGCCTGGAGTGAAAAAACCCATAGTGGGACCGGGGAGCTGTTTTTT. Its translation is CAWSEKTHSGTGELFF. The chain joins TRBV30 to TRBJ2-2; D remains unclear. The CDR3 spans 16 residues. V was shortened by 1 base and J by 5 bases, with 17 bases between the two germline ends. In germline, CDR1 is GTSNPN, CDR2 SVGIG (reference sequence). The whole variable domain, remainder taken from reference TRBV30 and TRBJ2-2, is SQTIHQWPATLVQPVGSPLSLECTVEGTSNPNLYWYRQAAGRGLQLLFYSVGIGQISSEVPQNLSASRPQDRQFILSSKKLLLSDSGFYLCAWSEKTHSGTGELFFGEGSRLTVL.

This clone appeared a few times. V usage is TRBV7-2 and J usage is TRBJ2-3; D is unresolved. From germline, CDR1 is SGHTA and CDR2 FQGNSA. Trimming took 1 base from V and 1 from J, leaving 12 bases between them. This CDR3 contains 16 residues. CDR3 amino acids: CASSLGFRSGTDTQYF. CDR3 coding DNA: TGTGCCAGCAGCTTAGGTTTCAGGTCCGGCACAGATACGCAGTATTTT.

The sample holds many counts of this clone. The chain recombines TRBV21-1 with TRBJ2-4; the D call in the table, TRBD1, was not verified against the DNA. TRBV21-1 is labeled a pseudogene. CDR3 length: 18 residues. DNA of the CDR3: TGTGCCAGCAGCAAAGTATCGCCCAGGGGGCCAACCAAAAACATTCAGTACTTC. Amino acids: CASSKVSPRGPTKNIQYF.